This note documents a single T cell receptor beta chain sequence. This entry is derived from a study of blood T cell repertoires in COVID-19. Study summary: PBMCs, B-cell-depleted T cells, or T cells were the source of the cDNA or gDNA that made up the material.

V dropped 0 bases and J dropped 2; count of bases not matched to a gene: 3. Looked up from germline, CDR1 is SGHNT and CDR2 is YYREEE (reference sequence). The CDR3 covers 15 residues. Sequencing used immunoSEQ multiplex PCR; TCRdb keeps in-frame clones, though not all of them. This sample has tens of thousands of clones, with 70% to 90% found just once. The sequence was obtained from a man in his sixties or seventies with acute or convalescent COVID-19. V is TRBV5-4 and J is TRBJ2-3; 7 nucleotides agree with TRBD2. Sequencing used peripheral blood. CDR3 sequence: CASSLDRGVTDTQYF. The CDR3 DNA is TGTGCCAGCAGCTTGGATCGGGGGGTCACAGATACGCAGTATTTT.